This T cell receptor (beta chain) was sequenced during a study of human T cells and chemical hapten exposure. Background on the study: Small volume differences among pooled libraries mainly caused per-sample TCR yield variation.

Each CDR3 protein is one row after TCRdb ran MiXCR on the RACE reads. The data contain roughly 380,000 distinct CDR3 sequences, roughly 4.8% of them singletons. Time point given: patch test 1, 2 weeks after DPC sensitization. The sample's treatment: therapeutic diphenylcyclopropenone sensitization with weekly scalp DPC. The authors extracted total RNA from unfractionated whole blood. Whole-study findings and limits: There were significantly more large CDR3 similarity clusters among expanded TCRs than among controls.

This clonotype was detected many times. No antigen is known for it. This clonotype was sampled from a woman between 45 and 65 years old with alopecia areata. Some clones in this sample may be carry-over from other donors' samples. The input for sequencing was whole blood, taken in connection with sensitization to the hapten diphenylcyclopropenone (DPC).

This chain's CDR3 is CASNEDGSSYEQYF. CDR3 coding DNA: TGTGCCAGCAACGAGGACGGGAGCTCCTACGAGCAGTACTTC. The genes are TRBV6-5 and TRBJ2-7, with D possibly being TRBD2 (6 bases). The CDR3 is 14 residues long. Germline CDR1 is MNHEY and CDR2 is SVGAGI. V shed 7 bases and J shed 0 bases, with 13 bases lying between them.